One sample yielded the 3 T cell receptor beta chains listed below, sequenced in a study of CD8 T cells in ankylosing spondylitis. TCRdb independently ran MiXCR on the 5' RACE reads; one entry per CDR3 protein. The table includes 250,000 to 300,000 distinct CDR3 sequences, 20% detected once. Source material: blood, either unsorted or a sorted T cell fraction (not recorded which). These receptors originate from a male donor with ankylosing spondylitis or in good health (not recorded which).

This chain joins TRBV5-1 and TRBJ2-2; TRBD2 matches 11 bases. This CDR3 has 16 amino acids. CDR1 is SGHRS, CDR2 YFSETQ, per germline. V trimming: 4 bases; J trimming: 5 bases; junction bases outside the gene matches: 7. CDR3: CASSELAGENTGELFF. The CDR3 DNA follows: TGCGCCAGCAGCGAACTAGCGGGAGAAAATACCGGGGAGCTGTTTTTT.

This clonotype was seen at least ten times. The chain is built from TRBV12-3 or TRBV12-4 and TRBJ1-1; possibly TRBD1 for D (5 bases). Trimming took 6 bases from V and 0 from J, leaving 11 bases between them. This CDR3 contains 14 residues. CDR3 bases: TGTGCCAGCAGAAGGGACCTCTTGAACACTGAAGCTTTCTTT. Its protein is CASRRDLLNTEAFF.

This chain joins TRBV6-1 and TRBJ1-5; D uncertain. Germline values: CDR1 MNHNS, CDR2 SASEGT. The CDR3 length is 14 residues. V was pared by 6 bases and J by 0 bases, with 9 bases between. CDR3: CASRNLISNQPQHF. CDR3 bases: TGTGCCAGCAGGAACCTAATTAGCAATCAGCCCCAGCATTTT.